The rows below give T cell receptor beta chains drawn from one sample of a study of CD8 T cells in ankylosing spondylitis. TCRdb redid the calling of the 5' RACE reads with MiXCR, one entry per CDR3 protein. The sample contains approximately 290,000 distinct CDR3 sequences, less than 25% of which appear only once. The sequenced material came from blood, either unsorted or a sorted T cell fraction (not recorded which). The receptor source for this set is a female donor with ankylosing spondylitis or in good health (not recorded which). Both conserved end residues are part of each CDR3. The D gene is left open where the match is weak. Size is stated for part of the rows, as once, few or many counts, or as a class when the clone is expanded.

size	V	D	J	DNA	CDR3
few	TRBV20-1	.	TRBJ2-3	TGCAGTGCTCCTCCCCCAGGCACAGATACGCAGTATTTT	CSAPPPGTDTQYF
.	TRBV20-1	TRBD1	TRBJ1-6	TGCAGTGCTAGAGAAGGACAGGCCTATAATTCACCCCTCCACTTT	CSAREGQAYNSPLHF
many	TRBV12-3/TRBV12-4	.	TRBJ1-1	TGTGCCAGCAGGGGGGAGGCGCTGAACACTGAAGCTTTCTTT	CASRGEALNTEAFF
few	TRBV9	.	TRBJ2-1	TGTGCCAGCAGCGTAGGACCCCGAGAGGGCTACAATGAGCAGTTCTTC	CASSVGPREGYNEQFF
.	TRBV6-2/TRBV6-3	.	TRBJ2-3	TGTGCCAGCAGTCGGGGGTACACAGATACGCAGTATTTT	CASSRGYTDTQYF
.	TRBV24-1	.	TRBJ2-7	TGTGCCACCAGTCGATACGGGAGTTCAAAGTACTTC	CATSRYGSSKYF
few	TRBV30	.	TRBJ2-5	TGTGCCTGGAGTGTAGACTATCCTAAAGAGACCCAGTACTTC	CAWSVDYPKETQYF
.	TRBV5-1	TRBD2	TRBJ2-1	TGCGCCAGCAGCTTGGTCGCTAGCGGAAGAAATGAGCAGTTCTTC	CASSLVASGRNEQFF
many	TRBV9	TRBD1	TRBJ1-6	TGTGCCAGCAGCGTGGCCGTTACCGGGACAGGCCGTAATTCACCCCTCCACTTT	CASSVAVTGTGRNSPLHF
.	TRBV10-3	TRBD1	TRBJ2-7	TGTGCCATCAGGGACAGGATCCCCTACGAGCAGTACTTC	CAIRDRIPYEQYF
once	TRBV10-3	.	TRBJ2-4	TGTCCACCTCACGGTCCCCCCGGGTCGAAGGCCAAAAACATTCAGTACTTC	CPPHGPPGSKAKNIQYF
.	TRBV15	.	TRBJ2-1	TGTGCCACCAGCCCACGGAGGGGTCCTAGCTACAATGAGCAGTTCTTC	CATSPRRGPSYNEQFF
.	TRBV12-3/TRBV12-4	.	TRBJ1-2	TGTGCCAGCAGTGCCCGGCGCGCCTATGGCTACACCTTC	CASSARRAYGYTF
many	TRBV6-5	.	TRBJ2-5	TGTGCCAGCAGTTACCTCCCCCTAGAGACCCAGTACTTC	CASSYLPLETQYF
many	TRBV4-1	TRBD1	TRBJ1-1	TGCGCCAGCAGCCATGTCGACAGGGAGAACACTGAAGCTTTCTTT	CASSHVDRENTEAFF
many	TRBV6-1	TRBD1	TRBJ2-7	TGTGCCAGCAGTAGGACAGGGGGCGAATACGAGCAGTACTTC	CASSRTGGEYEQYF
.	TRBV20-1	.	TRBJ1-1	TGCAGTGCTATCCGGGCGGGGAACACTGAAGCTTTCTTT	CSAIRAGNTEAFF
.	TRBV20-1	TRBD1	TRBJ2-5	TGCAGTCCTGAGACAGGGCTGGAGACCCAGTACTTC	CSPETGLETQYF
few	TRBV6-2/TRBV6-3	TRBD2	TRBJ2-1	TGTGCCAGCATCCGGGGGGGGGCGCGAAATGAGCAGTTCTTC	CASIRGGARNEQFF
.	TRBV12-5	.	TRBJ1-2	TGTGCTAGTGGTTTGGCCGGACAGAACTATGGCTACACCTTC	CASGLAGQNYGYTF
.	TRBV6-2/TRBV6-3	.	TRBJ2-7	TGTGCCAGCAACCTACTACAGGGTAACGAGCAGTACTTC	CASNLLQGNEQYF
.	TRBV29-1	TRBD2	TRBJ2-1	TGCAGCGGAGTCGGAATGAAAAAGACTAGCCGGTACAATGAGCAGTTCTTC	CSGVGMKKTSRYNEQFF
.	TRBV6-1	.	TRBJ1-3	TGTGCCAGCAGCCCCCTTCATGGGGCAGGAAACACCATATATTTT	CASSPLHGAGNTIYF
few	TRBV15	.	TRBJ1-6	TGTGCCACCAGCAGAGACCACTCGAATTCACCCCTCCACTTT	CATSRDHSNSPLHF
.	TRBV10-3	.	TRBJ2-1	TGTGCCATCTCTTCCGCCGACAATGAGCAGTTCTTC	CAISSADNEQFF
few	TRBV25-1	TRBD1	TRBJ1-2	TGTGCCAGTACATTCGGGACAGACTATGGCTACACCTTC	CASTFGTDYGYTF
.	TRBV5-1	TRBD1	TRBJ2-5	TGCGCCAGCAGCGGAGGGGACAGGATAGTCCAAGAGACCCAGTACTTC	CASSGGDRIVQETQYF
.	TRBV20-1	.	TRBJ2-5	TGCAGTGCTAGAGATTACAGGACAGAAGAGACCCAGTACTTC	CSARDYRTEETQYF
.	TRBV7-9	.	TRBJ2-7	TGTGCCAGCGATGAGACAGGAAACTACGAGCAGTACTTC	CASDETGNYEQYF
.	TRBV6-5	.	TRBJ2-1	TGTGCCAGCAGTTACAGCCTTAGCTCCTACAATGAGCAGTTCTTC	CASSYSLSSYNEQFF
.	TRBV10-2	.	TRBJ2-4	TGCGCCAGCAGTGTTTCAGGGGGGAACATTCAGTACTTC	CASSVSGGNIQYF
few	TRBV7-6	TRBD1	TRBJ2-5	TGTGCCAGCAGCTGGGACAGGGCTCCTGGAGAGACCCAGTACTTC	CASSWDRAPGETQYF
.	TRBV6-5	.	TRBJ2-6	TGTGCCAGCAGTTACTCTGCAGGAGGCTCTGGGGCCAACGTCCTGACTTTC	CASSYSAGGSGANVLTF
few	TRBV6-5	TRBD2	TRBJ2-3	TGTGCCAGCAGTGCCAGGACTAGCGGGAGAAAGGTGGATACGCAGTATTTT	CASSARTSGRKVDTQYF
.	TRBV7-2	.	TRBJ2-2	TGTGCCAGCAGCCGGGGACGAGAGACCGGGGAGCTGTTTTTT	CASSRGRETGELFF
many	TRBV12-3/TRBV12-4	TRBD2	TRBJ2-1	TGTGCCAGCAGTTTGGGACCTGCTAGCGGGTACAATGAGCAGTTCTTC	CASSLGPASGYNEQFF
many	TRBV12-3/TRBV12-4	.	TRBJ1-1	TGTGCCAGCACTCGGGTAGGGACTGAAGCTTTCTTT	CASTRVGTEAFF
.	TRBV20-1	.	TRBJ2-2	TGCAGTGCTAGAGATCCGCGGAACACCGGGGAGCTGTTTTTT	CSARDPRNTGELFF
.	TRBV28	.	TRBJ2-7	TGTGCCAGCACCCAAGGGGCTAGCTTCTCCTACGAGCAGTACTTC	CASTQGASFSYEQYF
few	TRBV12-5	TRBD2	TRBJ2-7	TGTGCTAGTGCCAAGGGACTAGCGGGAGTTGAGCAGTACTTC	CASAKGLAGVEQYF
few	TRBV7-8	.	TRBJ1-1	TGTGCCAGCAGCTTGGTCTCGGGGGTGATGAACACTGAAGCTTTCTTT	CASSLVSGVMNTEAFF
.	TRBV9	.	TRBJ1-5	TGTGCCAGCAGCAGGGTGATGGCCTCGCCCCAGCATTTT	CASSRVMASPQHF
.	TRBV5-5	.	TRBJ1-4	TGTGCCAGCAGTTCAACCCATACTCTAAAAAAACTGTTTTTT	CASSSTHTLKKLFF
few	TRBV7-2	.	TRBJ1-4	TGTGCCAGCAGCCCAAGGGCAGGGGCGAATGAAAAACTGTTTTTT	CASSPRAGANEKLFF
once	TRBV7-3	.	TRBJ2-5	TGTGCCAGCAGCTTAGGAGTATCAGAGACCCAGTACTTC	CASSLGVSETQYF
few	TRBV6-1	TRBD1	TRBJ1-5	TGTGCCAGCAGGGGCCTCGGACAGGGGGGCAATCAGCCCCAGCATTTT	CASRGLGQGGNQPQHF
.	TRBV27	TRBD2	TRBJ2-7	TGTGCCAGCAGTCTCCTTGTTAGCGGGGTATCCTACGAGCAGTACTTC	CASSLLVSGVSYEQYF
.	TRBV24-1	.	TRBJ2-1	TGTGCCACCACCGGGACTCCGGGTATGAATGAGCAGTTCTTC	CATTGTPGMNEQFF
many	TRBV29-1	TRBD2	TRBJ2-6	TGCAGCGTTGGGAGCGGGAGGGGCTCTGGGGCCAACGTCCTGACTTTC	CSVGSGRGSGANVLTF
many	TRBV29-1	.	TRBJ2-7	TGCAGCGTTACTTACAGCTCCTACGAGCAGTACTTC	CSVTYSSYEQYF
many	TRBV7-9	.	TRBJ2-2	TGTGCCAGCACGCAGGGAGGCGCGAACACCGGGGAGCTGTTTTTT	CASTQGGANTGELFF
.	TRBV29-1	.	TRBJ1-2	TGCAGCGTTGGGGGTGACTATGGCTACACCTTC	CSVGGDYGYTF
.	TRBV20-1	.	TRBJ2-1	TGCAGTGCTACGGAACGGGCAAGCTCCTACAATGAGCAGTTCTTC	CSATERASSYNEQFF
few	TRBV27	TRBD2	TRBJ2-1	TGTGCCAGCAGTCCGATTCGTCGGGGGGTCGCAACTAGGGGGTTCTTC	CASSPIRRGVATRGFF
few	TRBV29-1	TRBD2	TRBJ2-1	TGCAGCGCCCTTGGGGCGGGACTAGGGGTCGGAGAGCAGTTCTTC	CSALGAGLGVGEQFF
few	TRBV5-1	.	TRBJ2-2	TGCGCCAGCAGCTTGCGTCCAGGGTCGAACTCGAGGGGGGAGCTGTTTTTT	CASSLRPGSNSRGELFF
.	TRBV10-3	TRBD1	TRBJ2-1	TGTGCCATCAGTGGGGGGGACAGGGGGCTCAATGAGCAGTTCTTC	CAISGGDRGLNEQFF
once	TRBV24-1	TRBD2	TRBJ2-3	TGTGCCACCAGTGATTTCGCCGGACTAGGGGTTGATACGCAGTATTTT	CATSDFAGLGVDTQYF
few	TRBV5-6	.	TRBJ2-1	TGTGCCAGCAGCTACGGCCGAAGCTCCTACAATGAGCAGTTCTTC	CASSYGRSSYNEQFF
.	TRBV6-5	TRBD2	TRBJ2-5	TGTGCCAGCAGTTTACGACTAGCTGGAGTGAGGGAGACCCAGTACTTC	CASSLRLAGVRETQYF